This T cell receptor beta chain was documented in a study of cytomegalovirus exposure and HLA in healthy donors. Researchers ran the PCR with 60 Vbeta and 13 Jbeta primers. Using immunoSEQ multiplex PCR, the repertoire was profiled, and TCRdb retains in-frame clones only, with some absent. The sample consists of tens of thousands of clones, roughly 80% of them appearing once. Overall study results and limits: Associated with cytomegalovirus, according to the listing, were 170 or so TCR beta chains. The authors considered a cluster of highly shared sequence variants likely to be a sequencing artifact.

About this clone itself: Its specificity is not known.

The sequenced sample consisted of PBMCs. The receptor was isolated from a man aged 30-40 years in good health and CMV-seronegative.

The CDR3 loop reads CASRRATSGDYEQYF. CDR3 coding DNA: TGTGCCAGCAGACGTGCGACTAGCGGGGACTACGAGCAGTACTTC. V gene TRBV6-5 combines with J gene TRBJ2-7, with TRBD2 identical over 11 bases. Unmatched junction bases numbered 7, after V lost 6 bases and J lost 3 bases. Germline values: CDR1 MNHEY, CDR2 SVGAGI. The CDR3 sequence is 15 residues long.